The rows below give T cell receptor beta chains drawn from one sample of a study of regulatory T cells in long-lasting Graves disease. TCRdb ran MiXCR on the multiplex PCR reads and lists one entry per CDR3 protein. The repertoire holds 350,000 to 500,000 distinct CDR3 sequences, about 17% seen once, with around 10% in the top ten. These data also formed part of another study, on T cells in Graves' hyperthyroidism and ophthalmopathy.

The sequencing here drew on peripheral blood mononuclear cells (PBMCs), taken at new diagnosis, from a patient treated with antithyroid drugs. The source is a woman in her twenties or thirties with Graves disease. Each CDR3 is given without its conserved first and last residue. Only some rows state a clone size, as once, few, many or a class for expanded clones.

ASRGESEVAGELF | few | TRBJ2-2 | TRBV10-2
ASREQGEVQPQH | few | TRBJ1-5 | TRBV18
ASFPGSANTEAF | . | TRBJ1-1 | TRBV6-1
ASSLAPSADYEQY | few | TRBJ2-7 | TRBV5-4
ASSQQEITEAF | . | TRBJ1-1 | TRBV14
ASRESPSYEQY | . | TRBJ2-7 | TRBV5-1
ASSREGVSSYEQY | many | TRBJ2-7 | TRBV18
ASRSNLYYGYT | few | TRBJ1-2 | TRBV6-2/TRBV6-3
ATRLAGAGELF | . | TRBJ2-2 | TRBV6-1
ASSSTGTGSEQY | . | TRBJ2-7 | TRBV6-2/TRBV6-3
ASSSHLTGKTGELF | few | TRBJ2-2 | TRBV11-2
ASSRQAVYNEQY | . | TRBJ2-5 | TRBV6-1
ASWLAGGPFNEQF | many | TRBJ2-1 | TRBV28
SARDQGTGGETQY | many | TRBJ2-5 | TRBV20-1
ASSFLAGVGELF | . | TRBJ2-2 | TRBV28
ASSGPAGERAYEQY | . | TRBJ2-7 | TRBV28
ASSQAPGGPYNEQF | . | TRBJ2-1 | TRBV14
ASSESADQGETQY | few | TRBJ2-5 | TRBV10-2
ASARGGYYGYT | . | TRBJ1-2 | TRBV27
ASSRAASADTQY | many | TRBJ2-3 | TRBV6-1
ASRGVGQGIYEQY | . | TRBJ2-7 | TRBV27
ASRLGTGATDTQY | few | TRBJ2-3 | TRBV28
ASSPRVATDTQY | many | TRBJ2-3 | TRBV12-3/TRBV12-4
ASSLGPAGGLTGELF | many | TRBJ2-2 | TRBV7-2
ASSWDRAGNTIY | few | TRBJ1-3 | TRBV28
AGSPGWGGNEKLF | . | TRBJ1-4 | TRBV2